The clone carrying this TCR beta chain was picked up many times. No antigen is known for it. Germline V gene lookup returns CDR1 SGHVS and CDR2 FQNEAQ. The V and J ends lost 0 bases and 9 bases, in that order; junction bases with no gene match: 7. The CDR3 is 15 amino acids. This entry comes from a study of T cell repertoires in cytomegalovirus infection. Broader study findings: HLA-C-restricted CMV clonotypes gave the most frequent clonotype in two of eight donors.

In TCRdb, the reads were re-called with MiXCR into one record per CDR3 protein. The sample yields some 320,000 distinct CDR3 sequences, 9.5% seen once. The rearrangement uses TRBV7-8 and TRBJ2-1, with 8 bases lining up with TRBD1. Sequenced sample: PBMCs. The clonotype originates from a human donor in good health (CMV status not recorded). Some clones in this sample may be carry-over from other donors' samples. Here the CDR3 DNA reads TGTGCCAGCAGCTTAGCGTGGGACAGGAGGACTGAGCAGTTCTTC. It yields the protein CASSLAWDRRTEQFF.